These 13 T cell receptor beta chains were sequenced from one sample in a study of technical replicates of blood from a few donors. Repertoires were generated with immunoSEQ multiplex PCR, while TCRdb's copy carries only in-frame clones and drops some. The table records some 64,000 clones, roughly 86% of them present only once. Material for sequencing was PBMCs. The receptors originated from a human donor in good health. Some clones in this sample may be carry-over from other donors' samples.

This clone was counted only a few times. The chain is built from TRBV12-5 and TRBJ1-1, with D hard to call. The CDR3 extends over 12 amino acids. Germline loops: CDR1 LGHNT, CDR2 FRNRAP. V was trimmed by 7 bases and J by 1 base, leaving 7 bases between them. The CDR3 reads CASALSNTEAFF. For the CDR3, the DNA is TGTGCTAGTGCCCTGTCGAACACTGAAGCTTTCTTT.

The chain uses TRBV29-1 and TRBJ2-2; 13 bases are shared with TRBD2. V was clipped by 7 bases and J by 4 bases; unmatched bases: 3. CDR3 size: 14 residues. The germline gives CDR1 SQVTM, CDR2 ANQGSEA. The chain's CDR3 is CSATSGGATGELFF. CDR3 bases: TGCAGCGCAACTAGCGGGGGGGCCACCGGGGAGCTGTTTTTT.

The chain combines TRBV7-8 with TRBJ1-2; 10 nucleotides line up with TRBD1. The CDR3 loop spans 11 amino acids. The V segment lost 8 bases and the J segment 7 bases; nucleotides outside the gene matches: 1. CDR1 is SGHVS, CDR2 FQNEAQ, per germline. CDR3 in amino acids: CASGDRGGYTF. The CDR3 DNA reads TGTGCCAGCGGGGACAGGGGTGGCTACACCTTC. The variable domain in full, completed from reference TRBV7-8 and TRBJ1-2, reads GAGVSQSPRYKVAKRGQDVALRCDPISGHVSLFWYQQALGQGPEFLTYFQNEAQLDKSGLPSDRFFAERPEGSVSTLKIQRTQQEDSAVYLCASGDRGGYTFGSGTRLTVV.

CDR3 sequence reads: CRKGQAGDPQETQYF. The CDR3 DNA follows: TGCAGGAAGGGGCAAGCGGGGGATCCCCAAGAGACCCAGTACTTC. V gene TRBV29-1 combines with J gene TRBJ2-5, with 8 bases that match TRBD2. Germline V gene data show CDR1 as SQVTM and CDR2 as ANQGSEA. CDR3 length: 15 residues.

In its sample, this clone was seen many times. The chain has TRBV2 and TRBJ2-1, with TRBD2 identical over 14 bases. The CDR3 spans 16 residues. V was clipped by 10 bases and J by 12 bases; unmatched bases: 17. Per germline, CDR1 SNHLY and CDR2 FYNNEI. Here the CDR3 reads CATVKTGTSGSLGQFF. The CDR3 DNA reads TGTGCCACGGTTAAGACCGGGACTAGCGGGAGCCTAGGGCAGTTCTTC.

The genes are TRBV30 and TRBJ1-2; D call uncertain. The germline V gene encodes CDR1 GTSNPN and CDR2 SVGIG (reference sequence). V was pared by 7 bases and J by 6 bases, with 15 bases between. The CDR3 runs 12 residues. DNA for the CDR3: TGTGCCTCATACTCGCCAAAGAATGGCTACACCTTC. Protein: CASYSPKNGYTF.

The genes are TRBV18 and TRBJ1-1; D gene uncertain. CDR3 length: 16 amino acids. Per the germline V gene, CDR1 is KGHSH and CDR2 is LQKENI. V was clipped by 0 bases and J by 1 base, with 12 bases between them. This chain's CDR3 is CASSPPTRRQNTEAFF. The DNA of the CDR3 is TGTGCCAGCTCACCACCCACCCGCAGACAGAACACTGAAGCTTTCTTT.

The chain uses TRBV11-2 and TRBJ2-5, with D possibly being TRBD1 (5 bases). The CDR3 sequence is 14 residues long. The germline V gene has CDR1 SGHAT and CDR2 FQNNGV. V lost 4 bases to trimming and J lost 6 bases, with 15 bases between them. The CDR3 nucleotides read TGTGCCAGCAGCTCAAGCCAGGGCCTACAGACCCAGTACTTC. It yields the protein CASSSSQGLQTQYF.

The chain employs TRBV19 and TRBJ1-6; 9 positions agree with TRBD1. The CDR3 sequence is 21 residues long. The trim removed 0 bases at V and 7 bases at J, leaving 19 bases unmatched. The germline gives CDR1 LNHDA, CDR2 SQIVND (reference sequence). The chain's CDR3 is CASSIDRRVWHRGLWNSPLHF. The CDR3 DNA reads TGTGCCAGTAGTATAGATCGGCGGGTTTGGCACAGGGGGCTCTGGAATTCACCCCTCCACTTT.

This clone was seen just once. This chain uses TRBV2 with TRBJ2-7; a possible D gene is TRBD1 (7 bases). The V gene's germline CDR1 is SNHLY and CDR2 FYNNEI. The V and J ends lost 7 bases and 7 bases respectively, with 20 bases between them. The CDR3 sequence is 14 residues long. The CDR3 loop is CASNPTEGRGEQYF. The CDR3 DNA is TGTGCCAGCAATCCCACGGAGGGCAGGGGGGAGCAGTACTTC.

The gene calls are TRBV25-1 and TRBJ2-1; the D gene is possibly TRBD1 (5 bases). The CDR3 length is 14 residues. The V gene's germline CDR1 is MGHDK and CDR2 SYGVNS. V dropped 3 bases and J dropped 7 bases, with 13 bases sitting between them. The CDR3 loop is CASSDVKTANEQFF. The CDR3 coding sequence is TGTGCCAGCAGTGACGTTAAGACAGCGAATGAGCAGTTCTTC.

J is TRBJ1-2 and V is TRBV14, with TRBD1 matching 7 bases. This CDR3 comprises 14 residues. Germline V CDR1 and CDR2: SGHDN, FVKESK. The junction had 6 bases not matched to a gene; V was cut back by 4 bases and J by 4 bases. The DNA of the CDR3 is TGTGCCAGCAGCCCTCGACAGGGTGGCTATGGCTACACCTTC. It yields the protein CASSPRQGGYGYTF. The full variable domain, completed using reference TRBV14 and TRBJ1-2, is EAGVTQFPSHSVIEKGQTVTLRCDPISGHDNLYWYRRVMGKEIKFLLHFVKESKQDESGMPNNRFLAERTGGTYSTLKVQPAELEDSGVYFCASSPRQGGYGYTFGSGTRLTVV.

V usage is TRBV5-4 and J usage is TRBJ2-3; 7 bases match TRBD2. V shed 4 bases and J 5 bases; nucleotides not matched to a gene: 7. The CDR3 runs 14 residues. The germline V gene has CDR1 SGHNT and CDR2 YYREEE (reference sequence). The CDR3 spells CASSPSRGGDTQYF. The DNA of the CDR3 is TGTGCCAGCAGCCCCTCTCGCGGGGGAGATACGCAGTATTTT.